These T cell receptor beta chains were read from a single sample in a study of T cell changes during pregnancy in multiple sclerosis. The method was immunoSEQ multiplex PCR; TCRdb's version includes in-frame clones alone and lacks a portion of them. The table has 99,000 or so clones, approximately 93% seen once. This sample comprised peripheral blood, obtained after pregnancy. These TCRs come from a female donor with multiple sclerosis, enrolled in a pregnancy study. The CDR3 runs from the conserved cysteine through the conserved F or W. A D gene is named only where the DNA matches it firmly. Only some rows state a clone size, as once, few, many or a class for expanded clones.

>.|.|TRBJ2-3|TRBV7-6
TGTGCCAGCAGCTTTTCAGGGTACACAGATACGCAGTATTTT
CASSFSGYTDTQYF
>TRBD1|.|TRBJ1-3|TRBV11-2
TGTGCCAGCAGCCACAGGGGGGCGGTCGGAAACACCATATATTTT
CASSHRGAVGNTIYF
>.|.|TRBJ2-3|TRBV27
TGTGCCAGCAGTTCCCCTTCACAAAGATGGACAGATACGCAGTATTTT
CASSSPSQRWTDTQYF
>TRBD2|once|TRBJ2-2|TRBV9
TGTGCCAGCAGCCCTAAGACTAGCGGGACCGGGGAGCTGTTTTTT
CASSPKTSGTGELFF
>TRBD1|.|TRBJ2-7|TRBV18
TGTGCCAGCTCACCACGGCTAGGGGGCACTCTTTACGAGCAGTACTTC
CASSPRLGGTLYEQYF
>.|.|TRBJ2-7|TRBV7-9
TGTGCCAGCAGCAGGCAGGGGAAGGTGGGCGAGCAGTACTTC
CASSRQGKVGEQYF
>TRBD1|.|TRBJ1-1|TRBV9
TGTGCCAGCAGCGTGGACAGGGACCGCACTGAAGCTTTCTTT
CASSVDRDRTEAFF
>TRBD2|.|TRBJ2-3|TRBV7-9
TGTGCCAGCAGACATGGACTAGCGGGCTCTAGCACAGATACGCAGTATTTT
CASRHGLAGSSTDTQYF
>TRBD2|.|TRBJ2-3|TRBV7-9
TGTGCCAGCAGCCCACCACGTGAGCGGGAGGCCACAGATACGCAGTATTTT
CASSPPREREATDTQYF
>.|.|TRBJ1-2|TRBV29-1
TGCAGCGTTGTGGATTCGGGGAACTATGGCTACACCTTC
CSVVDSGNYGYTF
>.|.|TRBJ2-7|TRBV5-6
TGTGCCAGCAGCGTTGGCCGTTCCTACGAGCAGTACTTC
CASSVGRSYEQYF
>.|.|TRBJ2-7|TRBV5-6
TGTGCCAGCAGCTTGGACAGGAGCTCCTACGAGCAGTACTTC
CASSLDRSSYEQYF
>.|.|TRBJ2-2|TRBV6-1
TGTGCCAGCAGCCTGAGGTGGGGGGTAGGGGAGCTGTTTTTT
CASSLRWGVGELFF
>TRBD1|.|TRBJ2-7|TRBV19
TGTGCCAGTAGTCGGGACAGAATCGACGAGCAGTACTTC
CASSRDRIDEQYF
>.|once|TRBJ2-1|TRBV27
TGTGCCAGCAGGGAACAGGGTAATGAGCAGTTCTTC
CASREQGNEQFF
>TRBD2|.|TRBJ2-7|TRBV11-2
TGTGCCAGCAGCCCGACTCCGACTAGCGGGAGGACCGAGCAGTACTTC
CASSPTPTSGRTEQYF
>TRBD2|.|TRBJ2-1|TRBV5-6
TGTGCCAGCAGCTTCGGCGGGAGGGGCGCTCTAGACAATGAGCAGTTCTTC
CASSFGGRGALDNEQFF
>.|.|TRBJ2-2|TRBV5-1
TGCGCCAGCAGCTTGGACCAGCGGAGCACCGGGGAGCTGTTTTTT
CASSLDQRSTGELFF
>TRBD2|.|TRBJ2-1|TRBV28
TGTGCCAGCAGTTTACCCCTTCGACTAGCGGCCCCCATCAGTGAGCAGTTCTTC
CASSLPLRLAAPISEQFF
>.|once|TRBJ2-7|TRBV4-1
TGCGCCAGCAGCCTCGACACAGGGATGAGGAACGAGCAGTACTTC
CASSLDTGMRNEQYF
>.|.|TRBJ2-5|TRBV6-6
TGTGCCAGCAGTTACGTCCGGGAGACCCAGTACTTC
CASSYVRETQYF
>.|.|TRBJ2-2|TRBV27
TGTGCCAGCAGTTTATGGGGCTTAAACACCGGGGAGCTGTTTTTT
CASSLWGLNTGELFF
>.|.|TRBJ2-1|TRBV10-3
TGTGCCATCAGTAAACCACAATCCGGGACACTCTTAGAAGGGCAGTTCTTC
CAISKPQSGTLLEGQFF
>TRBD1|.|TRBJ2-7|TRBV6-1
TGTGCCAGCAGTGGTGGGACAGGGGGCCACGAGCAGTACTTC
CASSGGTGGHEQYF
>TRBD1|.|TRBJ1-1|TRBV11-2
TGTGCCAGCAGGCCGGGACAGGGGTGGACTGAAGCTTTCTTT
CASRPGQGWTEAFF
>.|once|TRBJ2-3|TRBV4-1
TGCGCCAGCAGCCAAGACGGCACTGGGACTCTACGCACAGATACGCAGTATTTT
CASSQDGTGTLRTDTQYF